This TCR beta chain was recovered during a study of cytomegalovirus exposure and HLA in healthy donors. Findings and limits, study-wide: Researchers catalogued 164 TCR beta chains as cytomegalovirus-associated.

Looked up from germline, CDR1 is GTSNPN and CDR2 is SVGIG (reference sequence). There are 14 residues in the CDR3. Trimming at V came to 3 bases and at J to 4 bases, leaving 7 bases not matched to a gene. Points on this clone: What it binds is unknown.

Only in-frame clones appear in the TCRdb table, and some are missing; sequencing was by immunoSEQ multiplex PCR. Among roughly 220,000 clones listed, 75% to 90% were seen once. Sequenced: PBMCs. This TCR derives from a woman aged 30 to 39 in good health and CMV-seropositive. The chain combines TRBV30 with TRBJ2-7, with 9 nucleotides matching TRBD1. DNA for the CDR3: TGTGCCTGGAGATCCCGGGACAGGGTTTACGAGCAGTACTTC. Translating it yields CAWRSRDRVYEQYF.